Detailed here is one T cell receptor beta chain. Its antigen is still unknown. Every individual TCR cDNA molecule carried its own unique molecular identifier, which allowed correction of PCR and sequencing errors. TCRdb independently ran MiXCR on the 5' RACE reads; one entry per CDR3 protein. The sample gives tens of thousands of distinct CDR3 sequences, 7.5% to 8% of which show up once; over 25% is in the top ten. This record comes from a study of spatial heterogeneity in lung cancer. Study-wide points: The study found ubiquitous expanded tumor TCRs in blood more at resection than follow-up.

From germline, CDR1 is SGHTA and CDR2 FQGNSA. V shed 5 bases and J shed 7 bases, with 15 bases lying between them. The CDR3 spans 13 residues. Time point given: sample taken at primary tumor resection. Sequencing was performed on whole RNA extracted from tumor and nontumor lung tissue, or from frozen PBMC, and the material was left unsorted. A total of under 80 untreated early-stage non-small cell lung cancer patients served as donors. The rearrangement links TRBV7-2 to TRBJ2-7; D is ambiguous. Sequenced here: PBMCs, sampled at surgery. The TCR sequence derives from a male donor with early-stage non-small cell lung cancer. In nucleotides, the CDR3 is TGTGCCAGCAGCCTTCCGCCCGGGCTGGAGCAGTACTTC. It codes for CASSLPPGLEQYF.